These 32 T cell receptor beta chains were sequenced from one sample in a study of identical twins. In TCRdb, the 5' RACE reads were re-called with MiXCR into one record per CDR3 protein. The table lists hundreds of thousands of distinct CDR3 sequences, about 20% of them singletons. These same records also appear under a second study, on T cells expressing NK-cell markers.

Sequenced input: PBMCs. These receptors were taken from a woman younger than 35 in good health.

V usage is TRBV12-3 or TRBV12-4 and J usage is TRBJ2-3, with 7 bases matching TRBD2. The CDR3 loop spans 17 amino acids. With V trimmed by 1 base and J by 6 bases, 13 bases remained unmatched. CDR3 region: CASSLGWGSGAGDTQYF. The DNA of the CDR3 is TGTGCCAGCAGTTTAGGGTGGGGGAGCGGGGCAGGGGATACGCAGTATTTT.

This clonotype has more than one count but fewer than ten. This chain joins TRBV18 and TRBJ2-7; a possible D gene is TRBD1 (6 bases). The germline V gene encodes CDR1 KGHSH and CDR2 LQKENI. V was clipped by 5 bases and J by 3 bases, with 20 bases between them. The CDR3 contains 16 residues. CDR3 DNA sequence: TGTGCCAGCTCATCAGGGGACCGAGGGACCGACTACGAGCAGTACTTC. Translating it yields CASSSGDRGTDYEQYF.

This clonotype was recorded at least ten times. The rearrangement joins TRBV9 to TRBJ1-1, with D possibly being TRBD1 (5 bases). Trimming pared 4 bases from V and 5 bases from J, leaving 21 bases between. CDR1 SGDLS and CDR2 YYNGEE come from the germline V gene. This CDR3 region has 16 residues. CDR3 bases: TGTGCCAGCAGCCCCCCCTCCTTGGGGGTAGGGACTGAAGCTTTCTTT. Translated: CASSPPSLGVGTEAFF.

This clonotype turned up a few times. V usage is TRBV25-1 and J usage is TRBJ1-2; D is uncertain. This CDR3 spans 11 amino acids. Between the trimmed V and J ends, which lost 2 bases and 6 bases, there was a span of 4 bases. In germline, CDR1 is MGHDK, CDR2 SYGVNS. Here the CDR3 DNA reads TGTGCCAGCAGTGAAGTGGATGGCTACACCTTC. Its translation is CASSEVDGYTF.

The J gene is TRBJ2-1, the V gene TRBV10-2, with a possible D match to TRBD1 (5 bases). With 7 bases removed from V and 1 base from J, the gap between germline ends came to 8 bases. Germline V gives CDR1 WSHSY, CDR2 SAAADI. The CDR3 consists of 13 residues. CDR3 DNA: TGCGCCAGCATAGCAGGGTCCTACAATGAGCAGTTCTTC. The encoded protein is CASIAGSYNEQFF.

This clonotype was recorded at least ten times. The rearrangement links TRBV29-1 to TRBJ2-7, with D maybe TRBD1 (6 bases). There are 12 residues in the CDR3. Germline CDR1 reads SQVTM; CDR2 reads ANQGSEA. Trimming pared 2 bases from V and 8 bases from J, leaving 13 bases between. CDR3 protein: CSVELWGRQQYF. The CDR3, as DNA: TGCAGCGTTGAATTATGGGGGCGACAGCAGTACTTC.

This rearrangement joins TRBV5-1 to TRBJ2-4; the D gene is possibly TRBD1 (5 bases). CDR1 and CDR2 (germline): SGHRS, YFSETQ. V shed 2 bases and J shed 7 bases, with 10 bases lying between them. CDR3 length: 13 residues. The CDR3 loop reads CASSFQGTNIQYF. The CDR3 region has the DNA TGCGCCAGCAGCTTTCAGGGTACGAACATTCAGTACTTC.

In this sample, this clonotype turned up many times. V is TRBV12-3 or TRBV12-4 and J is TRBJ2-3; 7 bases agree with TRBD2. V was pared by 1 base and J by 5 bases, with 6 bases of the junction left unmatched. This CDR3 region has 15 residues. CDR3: CASSLVAGVLDTQYF. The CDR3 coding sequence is TGTGCCAGCAGTTTAGTTGCGGGAGTGTTAGATACGCAGTATTTT.

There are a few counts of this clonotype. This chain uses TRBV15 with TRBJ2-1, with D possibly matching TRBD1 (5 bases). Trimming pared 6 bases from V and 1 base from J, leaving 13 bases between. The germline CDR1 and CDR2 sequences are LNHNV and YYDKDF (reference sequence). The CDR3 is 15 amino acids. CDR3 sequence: CATRPTGQSYNEQFF. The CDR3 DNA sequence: TGTGCCACCAGACCTACAGGTCAGTCCTACAATGAGCAGTTCTTC.

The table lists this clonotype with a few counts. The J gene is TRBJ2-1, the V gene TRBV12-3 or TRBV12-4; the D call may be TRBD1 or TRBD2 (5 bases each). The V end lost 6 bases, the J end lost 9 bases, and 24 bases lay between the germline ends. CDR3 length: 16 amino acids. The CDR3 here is CASRPTGRSGIREQFF. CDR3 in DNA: TGTGCCAGCAGACCCACAGGACGCTCGGGAATTCGTGAGCAGTTCTTC.

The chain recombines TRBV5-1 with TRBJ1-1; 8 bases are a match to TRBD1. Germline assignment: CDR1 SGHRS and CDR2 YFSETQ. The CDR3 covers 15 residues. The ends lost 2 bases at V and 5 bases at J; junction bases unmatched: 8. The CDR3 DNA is TGCGCCAGCAGCTTTTTCCAGGACAGGGATACTGAAGCTTTCTTT. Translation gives CASSFFQDRDTEAFF.

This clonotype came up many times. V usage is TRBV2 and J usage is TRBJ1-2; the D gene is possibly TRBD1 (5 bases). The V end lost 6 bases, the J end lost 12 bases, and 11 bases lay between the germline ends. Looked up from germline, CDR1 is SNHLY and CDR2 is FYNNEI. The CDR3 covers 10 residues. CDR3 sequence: CASREQEDTF. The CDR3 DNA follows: TGTGCCAGCAGAGAACAGGAGGACACCTTC.

The CDR3 bases are TGCGCCAGCAGCCCCGACAGGGGCGATCAGCCCCAGCATTTT. It yields the protein CASSPDRGDQPQHF. The rearrangement uses TRBV5-1 and TRBJ1-5; 8 positions match TRBD1. This CDR3 contains 14 residues. The V gene's germline CDR1 is SGHRS and CDR2 YFSETQ. J lost 5 bases, V lost 4 bases, and 5 bases had no gene match.

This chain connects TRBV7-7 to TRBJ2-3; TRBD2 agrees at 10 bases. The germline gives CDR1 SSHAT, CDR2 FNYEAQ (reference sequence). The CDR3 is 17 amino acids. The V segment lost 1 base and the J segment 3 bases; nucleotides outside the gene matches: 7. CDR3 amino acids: CASSLELAGSSTDTQYF. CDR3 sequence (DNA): TGTGCCAGCAGCTTAGAACTAGCGGGATCTTCGACAGATACGCAGTATTTT.

The CDR3 reads CSAKFAGGETQYF. CDR3 sequence (DNA): TGCAGTGCTAAATTTGCGGGCGGGGAGACCCAGTACTTC. The V gene is TRBV20-1, the J gene TRBJ2-5; the D gene is possibly TRBD2 (5 bases). The CDR3 is 13 residues long. The germline V and J ends were trimmed by 4 bases and 5 bases, with 14 bases remaining between them. Germline V gives CDR1 DFQATT, CDR2 SNEGSKA (reference sequence).

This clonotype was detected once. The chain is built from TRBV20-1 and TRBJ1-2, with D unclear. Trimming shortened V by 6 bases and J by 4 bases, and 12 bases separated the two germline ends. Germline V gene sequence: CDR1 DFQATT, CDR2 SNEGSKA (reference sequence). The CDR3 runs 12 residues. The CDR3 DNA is TGCAGTGCCCCATTCACAGTCTATGGCTACACCTTC. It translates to CSAPFTVYGYTF.

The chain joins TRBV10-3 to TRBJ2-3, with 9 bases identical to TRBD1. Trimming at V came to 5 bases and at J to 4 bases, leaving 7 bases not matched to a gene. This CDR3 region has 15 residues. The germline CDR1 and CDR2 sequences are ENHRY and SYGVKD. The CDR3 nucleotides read TGTGCCATCAGTACGGGACAGGGAATAGCAGATACGCAGTATTTT. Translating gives CAISTGQGIADTQYF.

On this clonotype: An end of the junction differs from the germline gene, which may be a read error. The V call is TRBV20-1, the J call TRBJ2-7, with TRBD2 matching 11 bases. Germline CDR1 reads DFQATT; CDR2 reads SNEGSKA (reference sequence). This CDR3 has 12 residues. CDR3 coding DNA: TGTGCAACTAGCGGGAGACCCTACGAGCAGTACTTC. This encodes CATSGRPYEQYF.

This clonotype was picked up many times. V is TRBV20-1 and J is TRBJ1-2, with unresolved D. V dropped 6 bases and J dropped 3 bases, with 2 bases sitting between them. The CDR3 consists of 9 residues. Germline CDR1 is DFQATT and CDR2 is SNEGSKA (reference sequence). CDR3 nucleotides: TGCAGTGCCGACTATGGCTACACCTTC. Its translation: CSADYGYTF.

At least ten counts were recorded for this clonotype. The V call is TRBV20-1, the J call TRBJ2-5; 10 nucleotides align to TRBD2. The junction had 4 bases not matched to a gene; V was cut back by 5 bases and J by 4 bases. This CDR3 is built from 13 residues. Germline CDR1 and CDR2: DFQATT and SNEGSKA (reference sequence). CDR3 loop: CSAERGGGETQYF. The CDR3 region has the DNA TGCAGTGCTGAGCGGGGGGGGGGAGAGACCCAGTACTTC.

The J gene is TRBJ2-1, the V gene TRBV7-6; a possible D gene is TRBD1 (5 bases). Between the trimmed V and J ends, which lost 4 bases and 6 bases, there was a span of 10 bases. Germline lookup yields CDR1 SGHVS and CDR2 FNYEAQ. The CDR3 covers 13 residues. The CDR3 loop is CASSWTFLNEQFF. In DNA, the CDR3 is TGTGCCAGCAGCTGGACATTTCTCAATGAGCAGTTCTTC. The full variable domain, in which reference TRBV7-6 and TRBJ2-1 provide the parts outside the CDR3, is GAGVSQSPRYKVTKRGQDVALRCDPISGHVSLYWYRQALGQGPEFLTYFNYEAQQDKSGLPNDRFSAERPEGSISTLTIQRTEQRDSAMYRCASSWTFLNEQFFGPGTRLTVL.

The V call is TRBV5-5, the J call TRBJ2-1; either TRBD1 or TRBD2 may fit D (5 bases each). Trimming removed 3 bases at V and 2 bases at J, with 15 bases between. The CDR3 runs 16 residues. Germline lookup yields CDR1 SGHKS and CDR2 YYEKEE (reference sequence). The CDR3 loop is CASSYDPGTTYNEQFF. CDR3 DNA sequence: TGTGCCAGCAGCTATGACCCCGGGACCACCTACAATGAGCAGTTCTTC.

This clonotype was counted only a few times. CDR3: CASSQLGRPYEQYF. The CDR3, as DNA: TGCGCCAGCAGCCAACTAGGACGTCCCTACGAGCAGTACTTC. The V and J genes are TRBV4-1 and TRBJ2-7; D not resolved. The CDR3 extends over 14 amino acids. From germline, CDR1 is MGHRA and CDR2 YSYEKL. V lost 2 bases and J lost 2, with 10 bases in between.

CDR3 residues: CASSSYDTGNEKLFF. The CDR3, as DNA: TGTGCCAGCAGCTCATACGATACAGGGAATGAAAAACTGTTTTTT. This chain uses TRBV7-8 with TRBJ1-4; TRBD1 might be the D (6 bases). This CDR3 region has 15 residues. Germline CDR1 is SGHVS and CDR2 is FQNEAQ. V lost 4 bases, J lost 5 bases, and 14 bases lay in between.

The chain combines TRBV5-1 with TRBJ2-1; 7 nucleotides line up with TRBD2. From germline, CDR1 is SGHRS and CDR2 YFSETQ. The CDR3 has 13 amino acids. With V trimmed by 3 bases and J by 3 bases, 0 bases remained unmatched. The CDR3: CASSWDYYNEQFF. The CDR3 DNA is TGCGCCAGCAGCTGGGACTACTACAATGAGCAGTTCTTC.

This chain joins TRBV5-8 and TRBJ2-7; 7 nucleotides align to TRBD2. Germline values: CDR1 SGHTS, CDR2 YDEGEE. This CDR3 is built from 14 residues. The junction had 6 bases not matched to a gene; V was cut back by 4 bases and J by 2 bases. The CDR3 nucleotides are TGTGCCAGCAGCAACCCCGGGACTACCTACGAGCAGTACTTC. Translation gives CASSNPGTTYEQYF.

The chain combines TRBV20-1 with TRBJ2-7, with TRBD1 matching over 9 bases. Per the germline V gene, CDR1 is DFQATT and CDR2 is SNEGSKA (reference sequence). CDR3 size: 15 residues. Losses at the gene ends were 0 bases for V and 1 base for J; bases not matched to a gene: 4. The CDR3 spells CSARDPGTGSYEQYF. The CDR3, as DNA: TGCAGTGCTAGAGATCCCGGGACAGGGTCCTACGAGCAGTACTTC.

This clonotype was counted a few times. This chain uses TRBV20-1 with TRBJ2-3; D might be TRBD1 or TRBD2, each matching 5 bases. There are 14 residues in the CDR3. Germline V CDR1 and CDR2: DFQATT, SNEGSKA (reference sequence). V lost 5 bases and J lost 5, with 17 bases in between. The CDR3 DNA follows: TGCAGTGCTGGGGCCGGGACCTCTCTAGATACGCAGTATTTT. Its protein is CSAGAGTSLDTQYF.

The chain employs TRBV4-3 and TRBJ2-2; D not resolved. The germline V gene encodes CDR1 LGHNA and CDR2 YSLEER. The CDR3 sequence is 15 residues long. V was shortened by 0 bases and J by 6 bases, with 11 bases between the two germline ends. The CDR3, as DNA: TGCGCCAGCAGCCAAGATGTTCGAGCGTCCGGGGAGCTGTTTTTT. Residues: CASSQDVRASGELFF.

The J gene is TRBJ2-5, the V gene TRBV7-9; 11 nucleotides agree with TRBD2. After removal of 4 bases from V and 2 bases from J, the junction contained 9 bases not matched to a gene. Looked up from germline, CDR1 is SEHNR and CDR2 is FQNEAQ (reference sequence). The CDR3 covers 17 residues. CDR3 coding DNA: TGTGCCAGCAGCTATGCTAGCGGGACTAGCGGACAAGAGACCCAGTACTTC. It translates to CASSYASGTSGQETQYF.

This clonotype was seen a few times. CDR3 bases: TGTGCCAGCAGTGACTCGGGGGGACAAGAGACCCAGTACTTC. It encodes CASSDSGGQETQYF. V is TRBV2 and J is TRBJ2-5; TRBD2 aligns across 7 bases. Germline assignment: CDR1 SNHLY and CDR2 FYNNEI. The junction had 3 bases not matched to a gene; V was cut back by 3 bases and J by 2 bases. The CDR3 loop spans 14 amino acids.

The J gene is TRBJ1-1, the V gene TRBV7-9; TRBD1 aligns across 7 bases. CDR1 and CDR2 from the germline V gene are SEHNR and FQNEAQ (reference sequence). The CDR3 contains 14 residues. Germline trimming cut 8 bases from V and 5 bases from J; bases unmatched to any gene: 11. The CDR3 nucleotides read TGTGCCAGCCTCCTGGGGCAGGGGGAAACTGAAGCTTTCTTT. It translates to CASLLGQGETEAFF.